This T cell receptor beta chain was identified in a study of T cell repertoires in cytomegalovirus infection. Study-level information: Through public TCR beta signatures, both CMV infection and matching HLA type were indicated.

A note on this clonotype: An end of the junction does not agree with germline; a read error may underlie this.

This CDR3 is built from 13 residues. The germline gives CDR1 DFQATT, CDR2 SNEGSKA (reference sequence). TCRdb passed the reads through MiXCR, listing each CDR3 protein once. The data hold 100,000 to 150,000 distinct CDR3 sequences, with almost 9% observed a single time. The sample consisted of PBMCs. V gene TRBV20-1 combines with J gene TRBJ2-5; a weak D match, TRBD2 (5 bases). This sequence was found in a human donor in good health (CMV status not recorded). Some clones in this sample may be carry-over from other donors' samples. Here the CDR3 reads CSARIQGGETQSF. The DNA for the CDR3 is TGCAGTGCTAGGATCCAAGGTGGGGAGACCCAGTCCTTC.